The entry below gives a single T cell receptor (beta chain) sequence along with its context. This receptor's antigen is unknown. No base qualities exist here, and no much larger clone lies one base off it. The CDR3 numbers 18 residues from cysteine through phenylalanine. The entry retains the CDR3 DNA only, 54 bases that are in frame from base 1. The germline V gene yields KGHDR for CDR1 and SFDVKD for CDR2. V and J lose 4 bases and 4 bases, and a span of 22 bases separates them. The sample originates from a study of control samples from healthy donors and cancer patients (dated by TCRdb to 2020 to 2021). The protocol used for the library was the immunoSEQ multiplex PCR assay. As stored in TCRdb, this immuneACCESS dataset retains in-frame rearrangements with V and J assigned. A fraction of the clones does not appear; measured against another copy, unresolved V genes explain less than half of the discrepancy, and the remainder lacks a known reason. Within this sample are some 96,000 clones, with more than 85% of them counted one time only. The ten largest make up approximately 7.6% of the sample.

The chain links TRBV24-1 with TRBJ2-1; TRBD2 is possibly the D segment (6 matching bases). The sample taken for sequencing was blood. The sequence was obtained from a young man in good health. The nucleotides read TGTGCCACCAGTGACCGATCCGAAGCCGACGGGGGATACAATGAGCAGTTCTTC. The resulting protein is CATSDRSEADGGYNEQFF.